The 29 T cell receptor beta chains below were found in one sample sequenced in a study of T-cell memory formation after mild COVID-19. Using its own MiXCR run on the 5' RACE reads, TCRdb lists one record per CDR3 protein. Among about 360,000 distinct CDR3 sequences listed, approximately 15% were seen once. Sequencing was done on a sample of PBMCs or a T cell subset sorted from them (not recorded which). The receptors stem from a young man who had mild COVID-19 (a few samples of this study predate the infection). Cell type and time point are not known.

The rearrangement uses TRBV6-1 and TRBJ1-2; TRBD1 is a possible D gene (6 bases). The V end lost 2 bases, the J end lost 5 bases, and 9 bases lay between the germline ends. This CDR3 has 13 residues. Germline lookup yields CDR1 MNHNS and CDR2 SASEGT. The CDR3 coding sequence is TGTGCCAGCAGTGAACACAGGGAGTATGGCTACACCTTC. Its protein is CASSEHREYGYTF.

J is TRBJ2-7 and V is TRBV15; possible D gene TRBD2, 6 bases. This CDR3 region has 15 residues. Trimming shortened V by 2 bases and J by 5 bases, and 16 bases separated the two germline ends. The germline gives CDR1 LNHNV, CDR2 YYDKDF (reference sequence). The CDR3 DNA is TGTGCCACCAGCAGAACTCCGACAGCTAGCGACGAGCAGTACTTC. This gives the protein CATSRTPTASDEQYF. Combining the CDR3 with reference TRBV15 and TRBJ2-7 gives the whole variable domain DAMVIQNPRYQVTQFGKPVTLSCSQTLNHNVMYWYQQKSSQAPKLLFHYYDKDFNNEADTPDNFQSRRPNTSFCFLDIRSPGLGDTAMYLCATSRTPTASDEQYFGPGTRLTVT.

The sample holds many counts of this clonotype. J is TRBJ2-3 and V is TRBV5-5; D remains ambiguous. The germline CDR1 and CDR2 sequences are SGHKS and YYEKEE (reference sequence). The CDR3 has 12 amino acids. V was shortened by 4 bases and J by 5 bases, with 8 bases between the two germline ends. The CDR3, as DNA: TGTGCCAGCAGCCCCTACAGAGATACGCAGTATTTT. It translates to CASSPYRDTQYF.

This chain joins TRBV4-2 and TRBJ2-3; perhaps TRBD2 as D (6 bases). V lost 0 bases and J lost 6, with 16 bases in between. Per germline, CDR1 LGHNA and CDR2 YNFKEQ. The CDR3 consists of 16 residues. The chain's CDR3 is CASSQELSGYRDTQYF. The DNA of the CDR3 is TGTGCCAGCAGCCAAGAACTGAGCGGGTACCGGGATACGCAGTATTTT.

The chain is built from TRBV24-1 and TRBJ2-7; TRBD1 might be the D (6 bases). V was trimmed by 5 bases and J by 2 bases, leaving 21 bases between them. The germline gives CDR1 KGHDR, CDR2 SFDVKD. This CDR3 spans 17 amino acids. CDR3 nucleotide sequence: TGTGCCACCAGTGGATACAGAAAGGACAGAAATACCTACGAGCAGTACGTC. Amino acid sequence: CATSGYRKDRNTYEQYV.

The chain recombines TRBV6-2 or TRBV6-3 with TRBJ1-1; D not resolved. Deletions cut 0 bases from V and 5 bases from J, with 7 bases between. Germline CDR1 reads MNHEY; CDR2 reads SVGEGT. The CDR3 totals 13 residues. Written as DNA, the CDR3 is TGTGCCAGCAGTTACTCTGTGTGGACTGAAGCTTTCTTT. It codes for CASSYSVWTEAFF.

The V and J genes are TRBV5-6 and TRBJ2-7; D possibly corresponds to TRBD1 (6 bases). This CDR3 contains 14 residues. Germline CDR1 and CDR2: SGHDT and YYEEEE. V was pared by 4 bases and J by 3 bases, with 14 bases between. The CDR3 region is CASSTPGVGYEQYV. CDR3 nucleotide sequence: TGTGCCAGCAGCACCCCAGGGGTCGGCTACGAGCAGTACGTC.

This clonotype turned up a few times. The V call is TRBV30, the J call TRBJ2-3; 14 bases map to TRBD2. The trim removed 3 bases at V and 4 bases at J, leaving 6 bases unmatched. The CDR3 has 16 amino acids. Germline CDR1 and CDR2: GTSNPN and SVGIG (reference sequence). This CDR3 reads CAWRWGLAGAADTQYF. In DNA, the CDR3 is TGTGCCTGGAGGTGGGGACTAGCGGGGGCGGCAGATACGCAGTATTTT.

There are a few counts of this clonotype. The genes are TRBV7-2 and TRBJ2-3, with D possibly TRBD1 on 6 matching bases. Germline CDR1 and CDR2: SGHTA and FQGNSA. CDR3 length: 15 residues. V was trimmed by 4 bases and J by 2 bases, leaving 13 bases between them. The DNA for the CDR3 is TGTGCCAGCAGCTCCAGGGGAAGGGTCACAGATACGCAGTATTTT. This sequence encodes CASSSRGRVTDTQYF.

The chain combines TRBV12-3 or TRBV12-4 with TRBJ1-1, with D possibly matching TRBD1 (6 bases). This CDR3 is built from 12 residues. V was clipped by 3 bases and J by 7 bases, with 9 bases between them. This chain's CDR3 is CASSFEQGEAFF. The CDR3 DNA sequence: TGTGCCAGCAGTTTCGAACAGGGTGAAGCTTTCTTT.

There are many counts of this clonotype. This chain connects TRBV7-9 to TRBJ2-1; TRBD2 matches 10 bases. The CDR3 is 15 amino acids. The V and J ends lost 5 bases and 0 bases, in that order; junction bases with no gene match: 1. Germline-derived CDR1 and CDR2 are SEHNR and FQNEAQ (reference sequence). Written as DNA, the CDR3 is TGTGCCAGCAGCCCTAGCGGGGGCTCCTACAATGAGCAGTTCTTC. This codes for CASSPSGGSYNEQFF.

There are a few counts of this clonotype. V is TRBV12-5 and J is TRBJ2-5; possibly TRBD2 for D (5 bases). CDR1 LGHNT and CDR2 FRNRAP come from the germline V gene. The CDR3 extends over 17 amino acids. Trimming took 1 base from V and 7 from J, leaving 22 bases between them. The CDR3 DNA reads TGTGCTAGTGGTTTGGATCGGGTAGCGAGCCGTACGTTGACCCAGTACTTC. Encoded protein: CASGLDRVASRTLTQYF.

This clonotype was counted a few times. The V and J genes are TRBV20-1 and TRBJ2-1, with D possibly matching TRBD2 (6 bases). V lost 0 bases to trimming and J lost 4 bases, with 13 bases between them. The CDR3 loop spans 15 amino acids. Germline-derived CDR1 and CDR2 are DFQATT and SNEGSKA (reference sequence). The CDR3 DNA reads TGCAGTGCTAGAGAGGGACTCTCTCCTTACAATGAGCAGTTCTTC. Translation: CSAREGLSPYNEQFF.

This clonotype has a count of ten or more. The chain couples TRBV20-1 to TRBJ2-1, with 9 positions matching TRBD2. V shed 1 base, J shed 2 bases, and the junction held 6 bases outside the gene matches. Per germline, CDR1 DFQATT and CDR2 SNEGSKA (reference sequence). The CDR3 runs 16 residues. CDR3 sequence reads: CSARGSSGETYNEQFF. The CDR3 DNA follows: TGCAGTGCTAGAGGTTCTAGCGGGGAGACCTACAATGAGCAGTTCTTC.

V and J are TRBV7-9 and TRBJ2-5; TRBD1 matches at 9 bases. Looked up from germline, CDR1 is SEHNR and CDR2 is FQNEAQ (reference sequence). The CDR3 length is 14 residues. Germline trimming cut 4 bases from V and 5 bases from J; bases unmatched to any gene: 5. In nucleotides, the CDR3 is TGTGCCAGCAGCTCAGGACAGGGGAGGGAGACCCAGTACTTC. Amino acids: CASSSGQGRETQYF.

The chain links TRBV10-3 to TRBJ2-3, with 10 bases matching TRBD2. This CDR3 has 16 residues. V was pared by 0 bases and J by 4 bases, with 4 bases of the junction left unmatched. Germline CDR1 reads ENHRY; CDR2 reads SYGVKD. The CDR3 DNA sequence: TGTGCCATCAGTGAGTCAGCGGGGGGGTTCGCAGATACGCAGTATTTT. It codes for CAISESAGGFADTQYF.

The rearrangement joins TRBV7-7 to TRBJ2-7, with D hard to call. V dropped 10 bases and J dropped 0 bases, with 16 bases sitting between them. CDR1 SSHAT and CDR2 FNYEAQ come from the germline V gene (reference sequence). This CDR3 is 14 amino acids long. The CDR3 DNA reads as TGTGCCACCGATTCCTGGGTCCGCTCCTACGAGCAGTACTTC. As protein: CATDSWVRSYEQYF.

The genes are TRBV6-5 and TRBJ1-2, with D unresolved. Germline V gene sequence: CDR1 MNHEY, CDR2 SVGAGI. This CDR3 is built from 15 residues. V was cut by 0 bases and J by 8 bases, with 16 bases left in between. The CDR3 DNA reads TGTGCCAGCAGTTACTCGAGTTGGGCCAGTCAGGGCTACACCTTC. Translating gives CASSYSSWASQGYTF.

This clonotype appeared a few times. The CDR3 coding sequence is TGTGCCAGCAGCTTCGGGGGCCCCAACGGGGCTTTCTTT. Residues: CASSFGGPNGAFF. The chain employs TRBV5-6 and TRBJ1-1; tentatively, D is TRBD1 (6 bases). The CDR3 extends over 13 amino acids. CDR1 is SGHDT, CDR2 YYEEEE, per germline. Trimming pared 2 bases from V and 11 bases from J, leaving 16 bases between.

This chain links TRBV4-2 with TRBJ2-1; 11 nucleotides agree with TRBD2. The length of the CDR3 is 17 residues. Germline V lookup: CDR1 LGHNA, CDR2 YNFKEQ. J was trimmed by 8 bases and V by 4 bases; bases with no gene match: 13. In nucleotides, the CDR3 is TGTGCCAGCAGCCTAAGATCGACTAGCGGGGTAAGGGATGAGCAGTTCTTC. Translation: CASSLRSTSGVRDEQFF.

The rearrangement uses TRBV12-3 or TRBV12-4 and TRBJ1-5; D is undetermined. This CDR3 region has 15 residues. V was pared by 4 bases and J by 1 base, with 11 bases between. This CDR3 reads CASSSDGRSNQPQHF. The DNA for the CDR3 is TGTGCCAGCAGTTCGGACGGAAGGAGCAATCAGCCCCAGCATTTT.

This clonotype has more than one count but fewer than ten. The genes are TRBV4-2 and TRBJ2-5, with D possibly TRBD2 on 6 matching bases. The CDR3 runs 15 residues. Germline loops: CDR1 LGHNA, CDR2 YNFKEQ. The germline V and J ends were trimmed by 0 bases and 5 bases, with 13 bases remaining between them. DNA of the CDR3: TGTGCCAGCAGCCAAGACCCCGCGGGGTCTGAGACCCAGTACTTC. Translating it yields CASSQDPAGSETQYF.

This clonotype was detected many times. The junction shows a germline mismatch at one end, possibly a read error. The gene calls are TRBV7-7 and TRBJ2-2; D perhaps matches TRBD1 (6 bases). Germline CDR1 is SSHAT and CDR2 is FNYEAQ (reference sequence). The CDR3 covers 13 residues. The CDR3 coding sequence is TGTGCTAGCAGCAATACAGGGTCCGGGGAGCTGTTTTTT. Its translation: CASSNTGSGELFF. The full variable domain, completed using reference TRBV7-7 and TRBJ2-2, is GAGVSQSPRYKVTKRGQDVTLRCDPISSHATLYWYQQALGQGPEFLTYFNYEAQPDKSGLPSDRFSAERPEGSISTLTIQRTEQRDSAMYRCASSNTGSGELFFGEGSRLTVL.

The chain is built from TRBV11-2 and TRBJ2-4, with D perhaps TRBD1 or TRBD2 (5 bases each). V was pared by 1 base and J by 12 bases, with 13 bases between. CDR1 and CDR2 (germline): SGHAT, FQNNGV. CDR3 length: 13 residues. The CDR3 here is CASSLGWDVNQYF. In DNA, the CDR3 is TGTGCCAGCAGCTTAGGATGGGACGTAAATCAGTACTTC.

J is TRBJ2-5 and V is TRBV7-9; D gene uncertain. There are 16 residues in the CDR3. The germline gives CDR1 SEHNR, CDR2 FQNEAQ (reference sequence). The V end lost 5 bases, the J end lost 3 bases, and 19 bases lay between the germline ends. DNA of the CDR3: TGTGCCAGCAGCGTCCCCTTCGGGCGTGGGGAAGAGACCCAGTACTTC. Translated, it gives CASSVPFGRGEETQYF. Combining the CDR3 with reference TRBV7-9 and TRBJ2-5 gives the whole variable domain DTGVSQNPRHKITKRGQNVTFRCDPISEHNRLYWYRQTLGQGPEFLTYFQNEAQLEKSRLLSDRFSAERPKGSFSTLEIQRTEQGDSAMYLCASSVPFGRGEETQYFGPGTRLLVL.

The chain has TRBV7-2 and TRBJ2-5, with D hard to call. V dropped 5 bases and J dropped 4 bases, with 8 bases sitting between them. CDR1 and CDR2 from the germline V gene are SGHTA and FQGNSA. The CDR3 loop spans 12 amino acids. This chain's CDR3 is CASSHRGETQYF. The CDR3, as DNA: TGTGCCAGCAGCCACCGAGGAGAGACCCAGTACTTC.

The chain links TRBV6-2 or TRBV6-3 to TRBJ1-1; TRBD1 might be the D (6 bases). Per germline, CDR1 MNHEY and CDR2 SVGEGT. Trimming removed 3 bases from V and 12 bases from J, with 20 bases in between. The CDR3 has 14 residues. CDR3 sequence reads: CASSYPGGGLTTFF. As DNA, the CDR3 is TGTGCCAGCAGTTATCCCGGAGGGGGGCTAACAACTTTCTTT.

The rearrangement uses TRBV5-1 and TRBJ1-1; 7 nucleotides align to TRBD1. Germline trimming cut 0 bases from V and 2 bases from J; bases unmatched to any gene: 4. The CDR3 is made up of 15 amino acids. Germline CDR1 SGHRS, CDR2 YFSETQ. The CDR3 bases are TGCGCCAGCAGCTTGGGGGACAGTCCTAACACTGAAGCTTTCTTT. Its translation is CASSLGDSPNTEAFF.

The CDR3 here is CASSLARLPYGYTF. CDR3 DNA: TGTGCCAGCAGTTTAGCCAGGCTTCCATATGGCTACACCTTC. The chain joins TRBV27 to TRBJ1-2; D gene unclear. The CDR3 is made up of 14 amino acids. The V end lost 2 bases, the J end lost 5 bases, and 12 bases lay between the germline ends. Per the germline V gene, CDR1 is MNHEY and CDR2 is SMNVEV (reference sequence).